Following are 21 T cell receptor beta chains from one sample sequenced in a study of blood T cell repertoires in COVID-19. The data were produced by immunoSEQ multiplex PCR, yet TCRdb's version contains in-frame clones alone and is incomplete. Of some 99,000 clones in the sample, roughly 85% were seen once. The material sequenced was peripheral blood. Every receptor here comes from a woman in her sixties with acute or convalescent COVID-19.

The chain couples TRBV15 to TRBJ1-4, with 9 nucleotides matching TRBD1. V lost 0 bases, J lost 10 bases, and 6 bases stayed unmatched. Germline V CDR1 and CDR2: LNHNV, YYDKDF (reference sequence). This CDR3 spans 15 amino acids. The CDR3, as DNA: TGTGCCACCAGCAGAGATCAGGGACAGGGAGGAAAACTGTTTTTT. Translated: CATSRDQGQGGKLFF.

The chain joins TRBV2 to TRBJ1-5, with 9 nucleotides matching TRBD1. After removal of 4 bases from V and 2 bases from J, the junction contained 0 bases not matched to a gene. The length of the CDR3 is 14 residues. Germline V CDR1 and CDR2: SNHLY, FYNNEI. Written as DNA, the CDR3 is TGTGCCAGCAGTGGGACAGGGGGCAATCAGCCCCAGCATTTT. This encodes CASSGTGGNQPQHF.

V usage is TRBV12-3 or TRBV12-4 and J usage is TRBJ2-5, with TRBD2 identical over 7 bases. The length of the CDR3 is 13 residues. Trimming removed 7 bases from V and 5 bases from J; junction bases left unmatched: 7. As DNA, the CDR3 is TGTGCCAGCAACAGACTAGCCGGGGAGACCCAGTACTTC. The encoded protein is CASNRLAGETQYF.

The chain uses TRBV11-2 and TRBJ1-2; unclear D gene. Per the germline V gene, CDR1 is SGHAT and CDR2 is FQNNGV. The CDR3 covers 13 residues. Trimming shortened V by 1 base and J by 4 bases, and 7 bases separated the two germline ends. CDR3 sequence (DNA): TGTGCCAGCAGCTTAGGACAAGCCTATGGCTACACCTTC. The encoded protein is CASSLGQAYGYTF.

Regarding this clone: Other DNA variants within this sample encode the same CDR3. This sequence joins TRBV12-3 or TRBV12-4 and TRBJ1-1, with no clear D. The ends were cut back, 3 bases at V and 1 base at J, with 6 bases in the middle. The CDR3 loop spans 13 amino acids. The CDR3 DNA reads TGTGCCAGCAGTTTTAGAGGGAACACTGAAGCTTTCTTT. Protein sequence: CASSFRGNTEAFF.

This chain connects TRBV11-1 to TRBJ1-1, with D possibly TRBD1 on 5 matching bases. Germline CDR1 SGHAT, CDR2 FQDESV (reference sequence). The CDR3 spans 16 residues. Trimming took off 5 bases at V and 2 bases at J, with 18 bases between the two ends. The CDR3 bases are TGTGCCAGCAGCGCCGGATTGGGCAGGGCCAACACTGAAGCTTTCTTT. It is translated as CASSAGLGRANTEAFF.

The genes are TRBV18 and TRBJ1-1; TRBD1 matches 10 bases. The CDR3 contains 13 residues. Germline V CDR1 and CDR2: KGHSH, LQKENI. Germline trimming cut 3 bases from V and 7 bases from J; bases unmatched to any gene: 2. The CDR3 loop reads CASSPGQGIEAFF. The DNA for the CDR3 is TGTGCCAGCTCACCGGGACAGGGGATTGAAGCTTTCTTT.

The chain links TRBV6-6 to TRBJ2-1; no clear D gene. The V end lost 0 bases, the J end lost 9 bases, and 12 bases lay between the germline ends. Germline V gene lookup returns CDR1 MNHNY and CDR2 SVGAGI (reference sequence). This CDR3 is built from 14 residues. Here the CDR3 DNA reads TGTGCCAGCAGTTACTCGGGTGGTAGCCCTGAGCAGTTCTTC. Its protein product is CASSYSGGSPEQFF.

Here the CDR3 reads CASSPKSGGEETQYF. CDR3 nucleotide sequence: TGTGCCAGCAGCCCAAAGAGCGGGGGCGAGGAGACCCAGTACTTC. The genes are TRBV2 and TRBJ2-5, with 8 bases identical to TRBD2. V dropped 6 bases and J dropped 5; count of bases not matched to a gene: 11. Looked up from germline, CDR1 is SNHLY and CDR2 is FYNNEI. This CDR3 has 15 residues.

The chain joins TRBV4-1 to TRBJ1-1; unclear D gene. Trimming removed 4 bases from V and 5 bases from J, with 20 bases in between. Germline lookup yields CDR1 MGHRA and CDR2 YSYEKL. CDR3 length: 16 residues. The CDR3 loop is CASSLLNSLEKTEAFF. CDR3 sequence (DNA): TGCGCCAGCAGCCTCCTAAACAGTCTCGAAAAGACTGAAGCTTTCTTT.

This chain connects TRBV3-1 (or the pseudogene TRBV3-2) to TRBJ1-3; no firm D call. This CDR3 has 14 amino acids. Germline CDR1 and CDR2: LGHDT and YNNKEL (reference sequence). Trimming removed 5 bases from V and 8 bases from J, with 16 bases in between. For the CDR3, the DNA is TGTGCCAGCAGCGACCCCCTGAAGCGAGACACCATATATTTT. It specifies CASSDPLKRDTIYF.

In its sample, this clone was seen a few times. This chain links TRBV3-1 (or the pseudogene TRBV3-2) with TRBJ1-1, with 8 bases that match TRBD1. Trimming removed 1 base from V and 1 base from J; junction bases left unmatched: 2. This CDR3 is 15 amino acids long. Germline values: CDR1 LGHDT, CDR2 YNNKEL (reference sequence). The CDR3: CASSQGGQGNTEAFF. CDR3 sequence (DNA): TGTGCCAGCAGCCAAGGAGGACAGGGGAACACTGAAGCTTTCTTT.

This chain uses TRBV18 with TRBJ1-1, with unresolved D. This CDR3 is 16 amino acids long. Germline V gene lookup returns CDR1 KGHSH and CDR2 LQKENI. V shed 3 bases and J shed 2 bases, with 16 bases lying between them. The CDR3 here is CASSPGLPPLNTEAFF. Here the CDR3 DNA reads TGTGCCAGCTCACCCGGACTGCCTCCACTTAACACTGAAGCTTTCTTT. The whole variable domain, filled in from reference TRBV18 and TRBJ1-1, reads NAGVMQNPRHLVRRRGQEARLRCSPMKGHSHVYWYRQLPEEGLKFMVYLQKENIIDESGMPKERFSAEFPKEGPSILRIQQVVRGDSAAYFCASSPGLPPLNTEAFFGQGTRLTVV.

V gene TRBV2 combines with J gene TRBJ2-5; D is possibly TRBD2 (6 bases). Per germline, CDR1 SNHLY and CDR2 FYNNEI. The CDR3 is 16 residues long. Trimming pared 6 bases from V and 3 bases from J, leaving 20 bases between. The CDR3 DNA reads TGTGCCAGCAGGGCACCCTCCGGGGGTGGGGAAGAGACCCAGTACTTC. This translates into CASRAPSGGGEETQYF.

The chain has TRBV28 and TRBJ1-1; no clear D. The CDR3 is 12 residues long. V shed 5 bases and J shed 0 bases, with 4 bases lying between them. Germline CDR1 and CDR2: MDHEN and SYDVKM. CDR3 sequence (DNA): TGTGCCAGCAGTGACTTGAACACTGAAGCTTTCTTT. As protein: CASSDLNTEAFF.

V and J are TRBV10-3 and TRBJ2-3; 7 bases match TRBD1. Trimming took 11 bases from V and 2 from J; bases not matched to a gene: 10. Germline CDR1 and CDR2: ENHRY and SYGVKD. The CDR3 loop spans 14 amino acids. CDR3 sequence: CASLEGAITDTQYF. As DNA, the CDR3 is TGTGCCTCCCTAGAGGGGGCAATCACAGATACGCAGTATTTT.

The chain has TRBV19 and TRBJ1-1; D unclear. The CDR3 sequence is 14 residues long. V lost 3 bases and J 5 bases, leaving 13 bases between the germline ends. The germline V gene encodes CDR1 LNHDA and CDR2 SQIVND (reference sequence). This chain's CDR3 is CASSMARSGTEAFF. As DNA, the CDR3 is TGTGCCAGTAGTATGGCTAGGTCCGGGACTGAAGCTTTCTTT.

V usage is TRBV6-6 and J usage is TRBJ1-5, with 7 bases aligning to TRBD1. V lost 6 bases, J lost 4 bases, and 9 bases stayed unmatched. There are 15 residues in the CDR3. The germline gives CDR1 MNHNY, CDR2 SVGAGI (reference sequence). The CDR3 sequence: CASRDAGQLNQPQHF. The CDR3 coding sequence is TGTGCCAGCAGGGACGCGGGACAGCTTAATCAGCCCCAGCATTTT.

The CDR3 sequence is CASSQGNPPPDYGYTF. CDR3 sequence (DNA): TGTGCCAGCAGCCAAGGAAACCCCCCCCCAGACTATGGCTACACCTTC. This chain connects TRBV3-1 (or the pseudogene TRBV3-2) to TRBJ1-2; D ambiguous. V shed 1 base and J shed 3 bases, with 15 bases lying between them. This CDR3 region has 16 residues. Germline CDR1 LGHDT, CDR2 YNNKEL (reference sequence).

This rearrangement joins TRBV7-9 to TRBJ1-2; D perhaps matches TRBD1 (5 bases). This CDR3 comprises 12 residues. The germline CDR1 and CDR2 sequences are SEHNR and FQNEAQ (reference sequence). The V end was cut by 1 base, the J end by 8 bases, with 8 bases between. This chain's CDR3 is CASSLEGLGYTF. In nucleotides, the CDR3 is TGTGCCAGCAGCTTAGAGGGGTTGGGCTACACCTTC.

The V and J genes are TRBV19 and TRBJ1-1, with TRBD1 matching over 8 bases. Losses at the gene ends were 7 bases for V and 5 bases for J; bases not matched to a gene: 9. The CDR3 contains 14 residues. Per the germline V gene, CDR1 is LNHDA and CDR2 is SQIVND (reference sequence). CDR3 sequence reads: CASKRQGRFTEAFF. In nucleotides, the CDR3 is TGTGCCAGTAAAAGACAGGGGCGCTTTACTGAAGCTTTCTTT.